This entry features one T cell receptor (beta chain) sequence. This receptor's antigen is unknown. Nothing much larger sits one base from this clone, and base qualities are not available. The CDR3 covers 13 residues, taking in both the cysteine and the phenylalanine. The entry retains the CDR3 DNA only, 39 bases that are in frame from base 1. V is cut by 3 bases and J by 4 bases, and the space between the germline ends is 12 bases. For CDR1 and CDR2, the germline V gene (reference sequence) lists GTSNPN and SVGIG. This sample's time point label indicates: more than 10 months on ibrutinib. For TCR beta library preparation, roughly 2 micrograms of genomic DNA were extracted from the cryopreserved PBMCs. Longitudinal blood samples from CLL patients receiving ibrutinib monotherapy were subjected to high-throughput TCR beta sequencing. Patients were enrolled in a phase 2 open-label single-center ibrutinib monotherapy trial.

This sample is part of a study of cytotoxic CD8 clonotypes in ibrutinib-treated CLL (dated by TCRdb to 2020 to 2023). In terms of the full investigation: In this cohort, over 14 patients were treatment-naive and ten to eleven were relapsed/refractory, while some 18 had unmutated IGHV. Partial responses were observed in about 25 patients and complete responses in 2; after a median follow-up of 68 months, remission was maintained in 15 or so patients and progression was observed in some 12. On average, each sample yielded approximately 250,000 productive templates and tens of thousands of productive rearrangements. Cryopreserved peripheral blood mononuclear cells were obtained before treatment, at response, and at either sustained remission or disease progression. Response samples were obtained after a median of approximately 12 months of treatment, with a range of roughly 6 to 36 months. Of the roughly 79 people in the trial, approximately 28 had longitudinal samples available. All remission and progressive disease samples were collected while patients were still receiving ibrutinib. Broader findings and caveats from the paper: At ibrutinib response clonality went up, during sustained remission it held steady, and at progression it dropped back toward baseline. Public clonotypes were rare and either shrank or stayed stable during treatment, and the rise in clonality at ibrutinib response reflected expansion of private clonotypes. Baseline clonality was found to be higher than that of age-matched healthy donors and was strongly correlated with circulating CD8+ T-cell counts. Sampling times were not matched between patients in sustained remission and patients whose disease was progressing, and lymph node repertoires were not examined.

On a MiSeq, deep resolution sequencing aimed for a depth between 1 in 1 million and 1 in 200,000 T cells, with each clonotype covered about 9.9x on average. The immunoSEQ hsTCRB Kit was used to generate TCR beta libraries. The authors processed their data as follows. ImmunoSEQ Data Assistant and ImmunoSEQ Analyzer were used for data analysis, and V, D and J genes were assigned according to IMGT definitions. Clonality, which ranges from 0 to 1, was calculated by subtracting the normalized Shannon entropy of productive rearrangement frequencies from one. Only overrepresented clonotypes making up at least 0.05% of the repertoire of each patient were included in the public clonotype analysis. Repertoires from thirteen age-matched healthy donors in immuneACCESS were used as clonality controls. In its TCRdb copy, this immuneACCESS table keeps in-frame sequences only and misses some clones. Where compared with another copy, unresolved V genes explain less than half of these, and the others have no known cause. V and J calls and clone size are as listed in that table; D and trimming were resolved from the DNA. The sample profile shows around 200,000 clones; roughly 79% of them were found once. Clones ranked in the top ten supply over 9.5% of the sample.

The sequencing here drew on PBMCs, taken after 12 months of ibrutinib treatment. The TCR comes from a human donor with chronic lymphocytic leukemia. The sequence is built from TRBV30 and TRBJ2-5; the D region may be TRBD1 or TRBD2, each matching 5 bases equally. CDR3 region: CAWSGTHRETQYF. The bases read TGTGCCTGGAGCGGGACCCACCGAGAGACCCAGTACTTC.